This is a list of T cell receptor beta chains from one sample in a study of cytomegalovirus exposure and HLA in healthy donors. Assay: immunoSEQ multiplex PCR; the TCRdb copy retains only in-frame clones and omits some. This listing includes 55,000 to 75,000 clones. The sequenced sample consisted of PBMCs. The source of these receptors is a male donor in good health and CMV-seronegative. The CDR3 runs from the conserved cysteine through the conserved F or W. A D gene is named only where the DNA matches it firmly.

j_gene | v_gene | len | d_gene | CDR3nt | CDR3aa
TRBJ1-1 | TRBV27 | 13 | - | TGTGCCAGCAGCGTGGGAGGCGCCACTGAAGATTTCTTT | CASSVGGATEDFF
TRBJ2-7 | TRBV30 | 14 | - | TGTGCCTGGGGACAGCTCGCGCGGTCCTACGAGCAGTACTTC | CAWGQLARSYEQYF
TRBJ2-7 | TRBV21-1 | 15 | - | TGTGCCAGCAGCAAGCCCGGGACAGGGGGGTACGAGCAGTACTTC | CASSKPGTGGYEQYF
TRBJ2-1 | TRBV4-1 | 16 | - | TGCGCCAGCAGCCAATTATCCGGGATCGGACACAATGAGCAGTTCTTC | CASSQLSGIGHNEQFF
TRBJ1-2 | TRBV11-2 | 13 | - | TGTGCCAGCAGCTTAGATCTGGGGGGGGGCTACACCTTC | CASSLDLGGGYTF
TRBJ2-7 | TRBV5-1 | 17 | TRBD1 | TGCGCCAGCAGCGCAAGACTAAGACAGGGGGAGGCCTACGAGCAGTACTTC | CASSARLRQGEAYEQYF
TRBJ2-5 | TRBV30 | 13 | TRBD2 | TGTGCCGTTAGCGGGGGGGACCAAGAGACCCAGTACTTC | CAVSGGDQETQYF
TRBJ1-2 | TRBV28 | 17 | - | TGTGCCAGCAGTTCACCCGGTGGAAGGGGAGGACCGTCCGGCTACACCTTC | CASSSPGGRGGPSGYTF
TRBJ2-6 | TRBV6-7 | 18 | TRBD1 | TGTGCCAGCAGTTACGGTCCAGGGGGATTTTCTGGGGCCAACGTCCTGACTTTC | CASSYGPGGFSGANVLTF
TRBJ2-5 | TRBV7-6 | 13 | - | TGTGCCAGCAGCTTAGCAGGGGGAGAGACCCAGTACTTC | CASSLAGGETQYF
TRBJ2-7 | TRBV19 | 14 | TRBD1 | TGTGCCAGTAGCCTCAGGACAGGGCCCTACGAGCAGTACTTC | CASSLRTGPYEQYF
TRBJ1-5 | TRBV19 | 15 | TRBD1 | TGTGCCAGTAGTATTCCTGGACAGGGCTATCAGCCCCAGCATTTT | CASSIPGQGYQPQHF
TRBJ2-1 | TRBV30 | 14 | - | TGTGCCTGGAGTTCGGGAGCAGGCCTCAATGAGCAGTTCTTC | CAWSSGAGLNEQFF
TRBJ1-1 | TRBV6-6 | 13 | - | TGTGCCAGCAGTCTCCAGGGTACCACTGAAGCTTTCTTT | CASSLQGTTEAFF
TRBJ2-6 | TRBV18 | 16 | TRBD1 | TGTGCCAGCGCACAAGGGACAGGGACTGGGGCCAACGTCCTGACTTTC | CASAQGTGTGANVLTF
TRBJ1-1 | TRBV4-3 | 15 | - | TGCGCCAGCAGCCCTAAGACGGACTGGAGCACTGAAGCTTTCTTT | CASSPKTDWSTEAFF
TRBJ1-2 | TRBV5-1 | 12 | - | TGCGCCAGCAGCTCCACTAACTATGGCTACACCTTC | CASSSTNYGYTF
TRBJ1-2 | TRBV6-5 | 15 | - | TGTGCCACCCCGCTTAGCCTACAGGGCAACTATGGCTACACCTTC | CATPLSLQGNYGYTF
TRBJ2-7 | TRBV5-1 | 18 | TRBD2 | TGCGCCAGCAGCCTGGGGACTAGCGGGAGGAGGCTGGGCGCCGAGCAGTACTTC | CASSLGTSGRRLGAEQYF
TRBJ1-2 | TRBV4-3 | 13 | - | TGCGCCAGCAGCCGGGAGCATGGGTATGGCTACACCTTC | CASSREHGYGYTF
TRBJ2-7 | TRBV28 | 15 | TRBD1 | TGTGCCAGCAGTCTGGGGACAGGGGGCGTCAACGAGCAGTACTTC | CASSLGTGGVNEQYF
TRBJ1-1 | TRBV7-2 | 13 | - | TGTGCCAGCAGCCCCCGGCGGCGCACTGAAGCTTTCTTT | CASSPRRRTEAFF
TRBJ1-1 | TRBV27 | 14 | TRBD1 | TGTGCCAGCAGTGGGACAGGGGGAAGAACTGAAGCTTTCTTT | CASSGTGGRTEAFF
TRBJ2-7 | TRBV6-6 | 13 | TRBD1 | TGTGCCAGCAGTCGACAGGGGGGTGGGGAGCAGTACTTC | CASSRQGGGEQYF
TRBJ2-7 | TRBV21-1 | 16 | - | TGTGCCAGCAGCCCCCTGCGGACAGGGTGCCGATACGAGCAGTACTTC | CASSPLRTGCRYEQYF
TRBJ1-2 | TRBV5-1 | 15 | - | TGCGCCAGCAGCTTAACAGGACAACTGAACTATGGCTACACCTTC | CASSLTGQLNYGYTF
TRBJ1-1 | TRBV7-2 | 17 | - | TGTGCCAGCAGCCTTGAACCGGGACAATGGGAGAACACTGAAGCTTTCTTT | CASSLEPGQWENTEAFF
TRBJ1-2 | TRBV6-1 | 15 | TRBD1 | TGTGCCAGCGGTGAAACTACAGGGGGCGGCTATGGCTACACCTTC | CASGETTGGGYGYTF
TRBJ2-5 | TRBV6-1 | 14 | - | TGTGCCAGCAGTGACCCGACAGTGCAAGAGACCCAGTACTTC | CASSDPTVQETQYF
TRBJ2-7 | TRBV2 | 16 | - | TGTGCCAGCAGTGAAATAGTCAGGGCCGACTCCTACGAGCAGTACTTC | CASSEIVRADSYEQYF
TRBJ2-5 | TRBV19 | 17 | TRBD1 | TGTGCCAGTAGTGTTCGGACAGGCTCAACTTACCAAGAGACCCAGTACTTC | CASSVRTGSTYQETQYF
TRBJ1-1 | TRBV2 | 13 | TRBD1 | TGTGCCACCAAAGGACAGGGGGTGGCTGAAGCTTTCTTT | CATKGQGVAEAFF
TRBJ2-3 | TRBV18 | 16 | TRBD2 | TGTGCCAGCGCACCACCGCAGCGGGGCGTGGAAGATACGCAGTATTTT | CASAPPQRGVEDTQYF
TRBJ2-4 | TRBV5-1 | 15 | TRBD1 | TGCGCCAGCAGCCCAGGGGGATCGGCCAAAAACATTCAGTACTTC | CASSPGGSAKNIQYF
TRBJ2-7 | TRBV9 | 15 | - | TGTGCCAGCAGCGTAGGGGTAGCACCGGTGGACGAGCAGTACTTC | CASSVGVAPVDEQYF
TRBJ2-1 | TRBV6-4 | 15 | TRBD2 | TGTGCCAGCAGTCCGGAGATCGGGGGGGGCGATGAGCAGTTCTTC | CASSPEIGGGDEQFF
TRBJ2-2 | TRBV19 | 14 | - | TGTGCCAGTAGAAATCCATCGAACACCGGGGAGCTGTTTTTT | CASRNPSNTGELFF
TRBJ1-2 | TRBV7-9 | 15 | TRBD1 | TGTGCCAGCAGCCCTGACAGGGGACTCCTCTATGGCTACACCTTC | CASSPDRGLLYGYTF
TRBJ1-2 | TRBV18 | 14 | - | TGTGCCAGCTCACCCCAGGAGGAGTTCTATGGCTACACCTTC | CASSPQEEFYGYTF
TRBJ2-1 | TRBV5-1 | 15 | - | TGCGCCAGCAGCCTGACGACTAGGGTCAGCAATGAGCAGTTCTTC | CASSLTTRVSNEQFF
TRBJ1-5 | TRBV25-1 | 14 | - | TGTGCCAGCAGTGAATTGCGGAGCAATCAGCCCCAGCATTTT | CASSELRSNQPQHF
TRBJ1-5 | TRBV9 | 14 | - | TGTGCCAGCAGCGTAGGGGACATTAATCAGCCCCAGCATTTT | CASSVGDINQPQHF
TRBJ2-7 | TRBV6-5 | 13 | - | TGTGCCAGCAGTCGCGGGCATAGTGACGAGCAGTACTTC | CASSRGHSDEQYF
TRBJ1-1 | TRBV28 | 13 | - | TGTGCCAGCAGGGCCACCGTGGACACTGAAGCTTTCTTT | CASRATVDTEAFF
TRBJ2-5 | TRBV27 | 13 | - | TGTGCCAGCAGTTTGACAATAGTGGAGACCCAGTACTTC | CASSLTIVETQYF
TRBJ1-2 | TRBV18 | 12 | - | TGTGCCAGCTCATCAGGGGCCTATGGCTACACCTTC | CASSSGAYGYTF